This T cell receptor (beta chain) was identified during a study of blood T cell repertoires in COVID-19. Study-wide background: The United States, Italy and Spain provided the acute and convalescent COVID-19 samples. Sources were T cells, B-cell-depleted T cells, or PBMCs; the material itself was cDNA or gDNA.

The assay was immunoSEQ multiplex PCR, and TCRdb's table has in-frame clones only and misses some. In the table there are tens of thousands of clones, just over 90% of which are singletons. CDR3 size: 13 residues. Per germline, CDR1 DFQATT and CDR2 SNEGSKA (reference sequence). Trimming took off 3 bases at V and 12 bases at J, with 21 bases between the two ends. This chain uses TRBV20-1 with TRBJ2-7; maybe TRBD2 (6 bases). The clonotype was recovered from a man aged 65-85 years with acute or convalescent COVID-19. Sequencing was carried out using peripheral blood. This chain's CDR3 is CSASGGVGAAGYF. CDR3 sequence (DNA): TGCAGTGCTAGTGGAGGCGTCGGCGCAGCGGGGTACTTC.